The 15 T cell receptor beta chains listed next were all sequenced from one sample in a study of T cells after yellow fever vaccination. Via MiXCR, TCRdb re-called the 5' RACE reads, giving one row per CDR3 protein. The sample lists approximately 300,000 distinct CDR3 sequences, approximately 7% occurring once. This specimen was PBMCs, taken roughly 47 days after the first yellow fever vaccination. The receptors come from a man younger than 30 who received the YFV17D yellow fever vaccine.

CDR3 region: CSAESGYNTGELFF. CDR3 DNA: TGCAGCGCCGAGTCCGGGTACAACACCGGGGAGCTGTTTTTT. The chain employs TRBV29-1 and TRBJ2-2; D gene ambiguous. The germline CDR1 and CDR2 sequences are SQVTM and ANQGSEA. Deletions cut 7 bases from V and 2 bases from J, with 14 bases between. The CDR3 runs to 14 residues.

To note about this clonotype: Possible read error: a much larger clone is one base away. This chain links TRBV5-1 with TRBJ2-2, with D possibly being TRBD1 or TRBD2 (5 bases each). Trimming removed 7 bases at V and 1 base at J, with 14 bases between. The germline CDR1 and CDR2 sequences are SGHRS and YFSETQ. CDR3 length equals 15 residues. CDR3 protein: CASGTLARNTGELFF. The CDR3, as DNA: TGCGCCAGCGGGACCTTAGCGAGGAACACCGGGGAGCTGTTTTTT.

Here the CDR3 reads CASSLVLDGSTEAFF. The CDR3 DNA reads as TGCGCCAGCAGCTTGGTCCTAGACGGGAGCACTGAAGCTTTCTTT. The rearrangement uses TRBV5-1 and TRBJ1-1, with D uncertain. The CDR3 is made up of 15 amino acids. Germline-derived CDR1 and CDR2 are SGHRS and YFSETQ. Trimming shortened V by 0 bases and J by 4 bases, and 13 bases separated the two germline ends.

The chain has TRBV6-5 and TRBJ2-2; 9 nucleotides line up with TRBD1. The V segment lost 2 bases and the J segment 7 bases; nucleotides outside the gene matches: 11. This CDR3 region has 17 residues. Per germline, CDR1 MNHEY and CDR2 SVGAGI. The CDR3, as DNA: TGTGCCAGCAGTTACCGTAGAAACAGGGGGCGAGGCGGGGAGCTGTTTTTT. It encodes CASSYRRNRGRGGELFF.

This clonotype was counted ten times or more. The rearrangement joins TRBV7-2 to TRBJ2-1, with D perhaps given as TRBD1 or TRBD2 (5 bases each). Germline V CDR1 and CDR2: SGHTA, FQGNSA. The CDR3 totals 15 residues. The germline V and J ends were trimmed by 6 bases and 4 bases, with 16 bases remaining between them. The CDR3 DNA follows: TGTGCCAGCAGAGTCACCGGGACCGATTACAATGAGCAGTTCTTC. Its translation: CASRVTGTDYNEQFF.

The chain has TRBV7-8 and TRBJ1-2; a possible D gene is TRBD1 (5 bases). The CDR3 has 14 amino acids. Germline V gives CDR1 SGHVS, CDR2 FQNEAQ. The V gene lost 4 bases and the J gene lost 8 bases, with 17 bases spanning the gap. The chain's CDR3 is CASSSQVFSGGYTF. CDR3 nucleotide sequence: TGTGCCAGCAGCTCACAGGTTTTTTCGGGAGGCTACACCTTC. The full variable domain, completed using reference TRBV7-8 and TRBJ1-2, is GAGVSQSPRYKVAKRGQDVALRCDPISGHVSLFWYQQALGQGPEFLTYFQNEAQLDKSGLPSDRFFAERPEGSVSTLKIQRTQQEDSAVYLCASSSQVFSGGYTFGSGTRLTVV.

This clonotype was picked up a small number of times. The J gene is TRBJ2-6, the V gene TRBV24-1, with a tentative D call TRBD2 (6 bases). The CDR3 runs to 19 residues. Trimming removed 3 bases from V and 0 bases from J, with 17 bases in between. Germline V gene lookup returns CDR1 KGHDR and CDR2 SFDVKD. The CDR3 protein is CATSDTPRGKLSGANVLTF. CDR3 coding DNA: TGTGCCACCAGTGATACCCCGCGGGGTAAACTCTCTGGGGCCAACGTCCTGACTTTC.

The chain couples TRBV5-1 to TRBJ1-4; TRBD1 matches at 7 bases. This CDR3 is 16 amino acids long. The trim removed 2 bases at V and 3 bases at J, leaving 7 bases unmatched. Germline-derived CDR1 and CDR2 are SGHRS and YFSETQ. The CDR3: CASSLEGTVSNEKLFF. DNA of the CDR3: TGCGCCAGCAGCTTAGAGGGGACAGTATCTAATGAAAAACTGTTTTTT.

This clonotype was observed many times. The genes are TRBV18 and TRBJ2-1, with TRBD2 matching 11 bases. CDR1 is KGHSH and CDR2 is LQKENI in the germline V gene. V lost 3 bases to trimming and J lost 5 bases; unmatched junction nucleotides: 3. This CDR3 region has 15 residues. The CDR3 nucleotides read TGTGCCAGCTCACCTCTAGCGGGGGGACACAATGAGCAGTTCTTC. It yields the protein CASSPLAGGHNEQFF. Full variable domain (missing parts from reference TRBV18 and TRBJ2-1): NAGVMQNPRHLVRRRGQEARLRCSPMKGHSHVYWYRQLPEEGLKFMVYLQKENIIDESGMPKERFSAEFPKEGPSILRIQQVVRGDSAAYFCASSPLAGGHNEQFFGPGTRLTVL.

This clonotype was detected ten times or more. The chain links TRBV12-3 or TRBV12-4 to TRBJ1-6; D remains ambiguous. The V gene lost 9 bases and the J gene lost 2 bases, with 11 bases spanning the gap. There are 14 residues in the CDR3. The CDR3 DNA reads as TGTGCCAGTAGGTCCGGGGCCTATAATTCACCCCTCCACTTT. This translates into CASRSGAYNSPLHF.

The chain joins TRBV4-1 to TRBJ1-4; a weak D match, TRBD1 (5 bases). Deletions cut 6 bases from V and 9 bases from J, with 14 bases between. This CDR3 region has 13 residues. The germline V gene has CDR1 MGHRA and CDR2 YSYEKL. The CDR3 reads CASRLGQGKKLFF. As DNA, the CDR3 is TGCGCCAGCAGGCTAGGGCAGGGTAAAAAACTGTTTTTT.

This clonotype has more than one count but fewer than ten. CDR3 sequence (DNA): TGCGCCAGCAGCCAAGTTCTGGGTAGCAATCAGCCCCAGCATTTT. This sequence encodes CASSQVLGSNQPQHF. The V call is TRBV4-1, the J call TRBJ1-5, with D unclear. V was clipped by 1 base and J by 0 bases, with 7 bases between them. Germline CDR1 MGHRA, CDR2 YSYEKL. The CDR3 has 15 amino acids.

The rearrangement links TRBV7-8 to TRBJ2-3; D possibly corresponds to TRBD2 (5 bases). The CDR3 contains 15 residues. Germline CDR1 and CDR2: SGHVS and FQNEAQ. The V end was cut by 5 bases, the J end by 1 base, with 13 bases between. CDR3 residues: CASSRTPGGTDTQYF. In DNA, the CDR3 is TGTGCCAGCAGCCGCACCCCCGGGGGCACAGATACGCAGTATTTT. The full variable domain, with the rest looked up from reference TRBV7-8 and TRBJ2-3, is GAGVSQSPRYKVAKRGQDVALRCDPISGHVSLFWYQQALGQGPEFLTYFQNEAQLDKSGLPSDRFFAERPEGSVSTLKIQRTQQEDSAVYLCASSRTPGGTDTQYFGPGTRLTVL.

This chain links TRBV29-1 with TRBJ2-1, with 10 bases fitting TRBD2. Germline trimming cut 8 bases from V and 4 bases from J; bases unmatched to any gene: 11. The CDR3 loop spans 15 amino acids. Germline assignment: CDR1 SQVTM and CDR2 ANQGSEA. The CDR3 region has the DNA TGCAGCTCTTGCCCCTTAGCGGGGGGTTACAATGAGCAGTTCTTC. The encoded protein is CSSCPLAGGYNEQFF.

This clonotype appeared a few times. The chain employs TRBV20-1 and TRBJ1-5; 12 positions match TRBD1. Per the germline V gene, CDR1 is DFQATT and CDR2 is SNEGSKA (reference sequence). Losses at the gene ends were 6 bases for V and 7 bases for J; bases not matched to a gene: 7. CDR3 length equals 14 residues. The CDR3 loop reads CSAQGQGAGQPQHF. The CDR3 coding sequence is TGCAGTGCCCAGGGACAGGGGGCCGGACAGCCCCAGCATTTT.